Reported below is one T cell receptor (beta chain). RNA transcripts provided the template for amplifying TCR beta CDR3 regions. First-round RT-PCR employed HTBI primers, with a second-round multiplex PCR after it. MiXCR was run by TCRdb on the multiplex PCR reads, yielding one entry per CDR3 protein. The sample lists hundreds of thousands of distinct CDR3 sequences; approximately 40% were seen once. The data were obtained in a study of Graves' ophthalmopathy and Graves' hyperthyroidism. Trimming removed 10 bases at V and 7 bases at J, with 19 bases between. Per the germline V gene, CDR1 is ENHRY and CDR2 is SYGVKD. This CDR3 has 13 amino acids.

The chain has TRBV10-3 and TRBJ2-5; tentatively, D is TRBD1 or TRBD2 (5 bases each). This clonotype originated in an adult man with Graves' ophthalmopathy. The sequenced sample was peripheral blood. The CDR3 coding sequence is TGTGCCAGCAGCGAGGGACCGACGGTGACCCAGTACTTC. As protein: CASSEGPTVTQYF.